Below, 4 T cell receptor delta chains from the same sample are listed, as sequenced in a study of gamma-delta T cells after stem cell transplantation. TCRdb re-identified clones in the RT-PCR reads via CATT. The sample table includes 5 delta-chain clones. The source material was gamma-delta T cells. The receptors derive from a human donor. It is not recorded whose cells these are; they may come from a transplant donor. This table probably holds off-target reads from a library built for another chain.

This sequence joins TRDV2 and TRDJ1; 8 nucleotides line up with TRDD3. From germline, CDR1 is GEAIGNYY and CDR2 EKD. The CDR3 contains 16 residues. V shed 1 base and J 1 base; nucleotides not matched to a gene: 7. As DNA, the CDR3 is TGTGCCTGTGACACAATGGCTGGGGGACCCACCGATAAACTCATCTTT. This gives the protein CACDTMAGGPTDKLIF.

The V gene is TRDV2, the J gene TRDJ1, with 7 positions matching TRDD3. This CDR3 is 15 amino acids long. CDR1 and CDR2 (germline): GEAIGNYY, EKD. V trimming: 1 base; J trimming: 0 bases; junction bases outside the gene matches: 4. Here the CDR3 reads CACDTLGAYTDKLIF. The CDR3 DNA sequence: TGTGCCTGTGACACGCTGGGGGCCTACACCGATAAACTCATCTTT.

Worth noting for this clone: A junction end diverges from the germline sequence, so it may reflect a read error. The rearrangement joins TRDV2 to TRDJ1; 10 bases are a match to TRDD3. Looked up from germline, CDR1 is GEAIGNYY and CDR2 is EKD. This CDR3 is 18 amino acids long. The CDR3 sequence is CACDTVQNVGDTFDKLTF. The CDR3 bases are TGTGCCTGTGACACGGTCCAAAACGTGGGGGATACTTTCGATAAACTCACCTTT.

This clone was observed a handful of times. The rearrangement joins TRDV2 to TRDJ1; tentatively, D is TRDD2 (5 bases). Trimming cost V 0 bases and J 5 bases, with 21 bases left between them. This CDR3 spans 17 amino acids. The germline CDR1 and CDR2 sequences are GEAIGNYY and EKD. CDR3 DNA sequence: TGTGCCTGTGACACCCTCTCTTCCCTCACTTCGGGGGATAAACTCATCTTT. Translating it yields CACDTLSSLTSGDKLIF.